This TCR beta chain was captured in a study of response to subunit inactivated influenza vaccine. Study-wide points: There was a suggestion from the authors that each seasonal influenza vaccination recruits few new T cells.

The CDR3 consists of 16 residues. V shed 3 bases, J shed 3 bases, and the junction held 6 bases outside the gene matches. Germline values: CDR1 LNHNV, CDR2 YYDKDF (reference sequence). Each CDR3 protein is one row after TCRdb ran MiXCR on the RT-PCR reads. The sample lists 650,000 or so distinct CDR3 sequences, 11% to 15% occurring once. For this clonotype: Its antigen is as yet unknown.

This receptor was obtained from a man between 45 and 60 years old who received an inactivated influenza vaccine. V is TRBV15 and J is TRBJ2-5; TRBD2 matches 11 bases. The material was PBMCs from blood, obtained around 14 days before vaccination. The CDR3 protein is CATSRGLAGGKETQYF. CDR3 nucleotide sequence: TGTGCCACCAGCAGGGGTCTAGCGGGGGGAAAAGAGACCCAGTACTTC.